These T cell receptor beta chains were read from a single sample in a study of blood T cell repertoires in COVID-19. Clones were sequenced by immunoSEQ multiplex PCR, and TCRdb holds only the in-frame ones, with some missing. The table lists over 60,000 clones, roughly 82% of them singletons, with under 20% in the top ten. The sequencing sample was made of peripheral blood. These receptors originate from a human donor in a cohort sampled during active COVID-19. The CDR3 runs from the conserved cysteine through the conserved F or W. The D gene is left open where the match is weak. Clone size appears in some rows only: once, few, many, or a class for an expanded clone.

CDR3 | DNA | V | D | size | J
CATSRGGTDNQPQHF | TGTGCCACCAGCAGAGGGGGGACAGACAATCAGCCCCAGCATTTT | TRBV15 | TRBD1 | . | TRBJ1-5
CASSDQGADYEQYF | TGTGCCAGCAGCGATCAGGGGGCCGACTACGAGCAGTACTTC | TRBV2 | TRBD1 | . | TRBJ2-7
CASSQVGQGNQPQHF | TGTGCCAGCAGCCAGGTCGGACAGGGGAATCAGCCCCAGCATTTT | TRBV4-2 | TRBD1 | . | TRBJ1-5
CASSPRRGFSYEQYF | TGCGCCAGCAGCCCGCGACGCGGGTTCTCCTACGAGCAGTACTTC | TRBV4-1 | . | . | TRBJ2-7
CASSLDPNSPLHF | TGTGCCAGCAGCTTAGATCCAAATTCACCCCTCCACTTT | TRBV11-2 | . | few | TRBJ1-6
CASRPDRGHFF | TGTGCAAGTCGCCCCGACAGGGGCCATTTCTTT | TRBV12-2 | . | . | TRBJ1-1
CASTERSEAFF | TGTGCCAGTACGGAGAGATCGGAAGCTTTCTTT | TRBV19 | . | . | TRBJ1-1
CASSIAGVDTEAFF | TGTGCCAGCTCAATAGCGGGGGTAGACACTGAAGCTTTCTTT | TRBV18 | . | . | TRBJ1-1
CASSPAASSYEQYF | TGCGCCAGCAGCCCGGCAGCTAGCTCCTACGAGCAGTACTTC | TRBV4-3 | . | . | TRBJ2-7
CARQAPRDSNGYTF | TGTGCCAGACAAGCCCCCCGAGACAGTAATGGCTACACCTTC | TRBV2 | . | . | TRBJ1-2
CASRGQHYQPQHF | TGCGCCAGCAGGGGACAGCATTATCAGCCCCAGCATTTT | TRBV10-2 | TRBD1 | . | TRBJ1-5
CASSLTGGGVGYTF | TGTGCCAGCAGTCTAACAGGGGGAGGGGTTGGCTACACCTTC | TRBV27 | TRBD1 | . | TRBJ1-2
CASTWDSLYEQYF | TGTGCCAGCACCTGGGACAGCTTATACGAGCAGTACTTC | TRBV6-5 | TRBD1 | . | TRBJ2-7
CASSLKLDSPLHF | TGCGCCAGCAGCTTAAAGCTTGATTCACCCCTCCACTTT | TRBV5-1 | . | . | TRBJ1-6
CASSIKSGGDRGNVWDGWTEAFF | TGTGCCAGTAGTATAAAGTCCGGGGGGGACAGGGGAAACGTATGGGATGGATGGACTGAAGCTTTCTTT | TRBV19 | TRBD1 | . | TRBJ1-1
CATSEGTGFGSETQYF | TGTGCCACCAGCGAGGGGACAGGTTTTGGGAGTGAGACCCAGTACTTC | TRBV24-1 | TRBD1 | . | TRBJ2-5
CASSEVWTSGSYEQYF | TGTGCCAGCAGTGAGGTCTGGACTAGCGGTTCCTACGAGCAGTACTTC | TRBV6-1 | TRBD2 | . | TRBJ2-7
CASHRDITYEQYF | TGTGCCAGCCACCGGGACATAACCTACGAGCAGTACTTC | TRBV2 | . | . | TRBJ2-7
CASSLMGIAGLTGELFF | TGTGCCAGCAGCTTAATGGGCATTGCGGGGTTGACCGGGGAGCTGTTTTTT | TRBV13 | . | . | TRBJ2-2
CASSVGGYTEAFF | TGTGCCAGCAGCGTAGGAGGGTACACTGAAGCTTTCTTT | TRBV9 | . | once | TRBJ1-1
CASSERGWDNSPLHF | TGTGCCAGCAGTGAGCGGGGCTGGGATAATTCACCCCTCCACTTT | TRBV2 | . | . | TRBJ1-6
CASTRTGENYGYTF | TGTGCCAGCACCCGGACAGGGGAAAACTATGGCTACACCTTC | TRBV7-9 | TRBD1 | . | TRBJ1-2
CASSRGGGYTF | TGTGCCAGCAGTAGAGGTGGTGGCTACACCTTC | TRBV6-5 | . | . | TRBJ1-2
CASRKREINSPLHF | TGTGCCAGCAGGAAACGGGAGATAAATTCACCCCTCCACTTT | TRBV5-4 | . | . | TRBJ1-6
CASSPGEKLFF | TGTGCCAGCAGCCCGGGTGAAAAACTGTTTTTT | TRBV6-6 | . | once | TRBJ1-4
CASSQEWASGTYEQYF | TGTGCCAGCAGCCAAGAATGGGCTAGCGGAACCTACGAGCAGTACTTC | TRBV4-2 | TRBD2 | . | TRBJ2-7
CASSAGLFNQPQHF | TGCGCCAGCAGTGCCGGACTGTTCAATCAGCCCCAGCATTTT | TRBV4-1 | . | . | TRBJ1-5
CASSLAYENYGYTF | TGCGCCAGCAGCTTGGCCTATGAAAACTATGGCTACACCTTC | TRBV5-1 | . | once | TRBJ1-2
CASSGRAGYGYTF | TGTGCCAGCAGCGGCAGGGCTGGCTATGGCTACACCTTC | TRBV5-6 | . | . | TRBJ1-2
CASSLNREAFF | TGTGCCAGCAGTTTGAACAGAGAAGCTTTCTTT | TRBV12-3/TRBV12-4 | . | . | TRBJ1-1
CASTGPSYEQYF | TGTGCCAGCACGGGTCCGTCCTACGAGCAGTACTTC | TRBV2 | . | . | TRBJ2-7
CASSLDRGGSSYEQYF | TGTGCCAGCAGCTTGGACCGAGGTGGGAGCTCCTACGAGCAGTACTTC | TRBV5-4 | . | . | TRBJ2-7
CASSPGWSTEAFF | TGTGCCAGCAGCCCTGGATGGAGCACTGAAGCTTTCTTT | TRBV5-4 | . | once | TRBJ1-1
CASSPRWAGLNEKLFF | TGTGCCAGCAGCCCCCGGTGGGCAGGGCTTAATGAAAAACTGTTTTTT | TRBV5-5 | . | . | TRBJ1-4
CASSGDRGGYGYTF | TGTGCCAGCAGTGGGGACAGGGGTGGCTATGGCTACACCTTC | TRBV3-1/TRBV3-2 | TRBD1 | . | TRBJ1-2